This TCR beta chain originates from a study of T cell responses to AZD1222 COVID-19 vaccine (dated by TCRdb to about 2021). Looking at the study overall: Because spike-specific TCR depth and breadth did not differ between the two schedules, AZD1222 recipients who got a second dose at roughly 4 weeks were pooled with those who got a second dose at roughly 12 weeks. TCR sequencing was performed for roughly 240 trial participants, of whom roughly 200 were given two doses of AZD1222 and approximately 25 were given two doses of MenACWY control vaccine. Enrollment into the trials was organized by age into subgroups of 18-55, 56-69 and 70-plus years, and those subgroups contained roughly 150, 30 and 60 TCR-sequenced participants, respectively. Study-level results and caveats: A significant rise in spike-specific TCR breadth and depth was observed after two AZD1222 doses relative to day 0 and relative to MenACWY recipients. The whole spike protein was spanned by vaccine-associated CD4 TCRs, and dominant responses were seen in regions 160-218 and 743-854. Conclusions about previously exposed vaccinees were limited because only six AZD1222 recipients were SARS-CoV-2 seropositive at baseline. Participants were mostly white British, with more females than males. The authors suggested clonal diversity may have been underestimated. No day 14 peak-response samples were available, so repertoires were characterized only after the peak T cell response. Epitopes outside the regions mutated in the B.1.351 and B.1.1.7 variants were reportedly recognized by nearly half of the unique spike-specific TCRs. In the small 56-69-year group, the increase in depth fell short of significance, most likely because of low power.

The CDR3 regions of human TCRbeta chains were analyzed by immunosequencing. Per the authors' processing: TCRs in the repertoires were compared against a reference library of SARS-CoV-2-specific TCRs that had been generated with the MIRA antigen-specificity platform. Breadth was defined as the fraction of unique TCRs that were SARS-CoV-2-associated, and depth was defined as the fraction of total T cells that were SARS-CoV-2-associated. Using the MIRA data, every spike-specific TCR was mapped to the spike region that the TCR reacted to and assigned to either a CD4 or a CD8 class. Log10-transformed breadth and depth values were compared by one-way ANOVA with Sidak's multiple comparisons tests. This is the immuneACCESS table as TCRdb keeps it, with only in-frame sequences that have V and J called. A part of the clones is gone; compared with another copy, unresolved V genes explain less than half, and the rest is unexplained. That table gives V, J and clone size, and the DNA gave D and trimming. Counted in this sample were 150,000 to 200,000 clones; around nine tenths of them appeared once. The ten biggest clones cover more than 5.5% of the sample.

In regard to this clone: There is no known antigen for this receptor. No per-base quality is available; no much larger clone lies one base away.

The time point label, as the study defines it: baseline before first vaccination. Vaccinee samples were obtained from the UK trials COV001 and COV002, which included a single-blind randomized controlled phase 2/3 trial of AZD1222 (ChAdOx1 nCoV-19) in healthy adults. For TCRbeta chain sequencing, PBMC samples were collected from trial participants at day 0 and at day 28 after the second dose. Sequences were derived from peripheral blood, sampled on day 0 of AZD1222 vaccination. The clonotype originates from an adult in good health.

CDR3 sequence: CASSPDVNYGYTF. The bases are TGTGCCAGCAGCCCGGACGTAAACTATGGCTACACCTTC. The rearranged chain carries TRBV5-4 and TRBJ1-2, with the D gene too uncertain to name. V sheds 4 bases and J sheds 2 bases, leaving 9 bases between their ends. Including cysteine and phenylalanine, the CDR3 has 13 amino acids. The entry retains the CDR3 DNA only, 39 bases that are in frame from base 1. As encoded in the germline V gene (reference sequence), CDR1 is SGHNT while CDR2 is YYREEE.